This T cell receptor beta chain was profiled in a study of T cells after yellow fever vaccination. Study observations and caveats: Post-booster repertoires again held most primary-vaccination clones (approximately 96% CD4, just under 90% CD8). The bulk population could contribute abundant contaminating clonotypes to FACS-sorted repertoires.

This clonotype was observed at least ten times. The antigen is undetermined. Trimming at V came to 0 bases and at J to 3 bases, leaving 7 bases not matched to a gene. Per the germline V gene, CDR1 is SGHTA and CDR2 is FQGNSA. This CDR3 region has 17 residues. TCR cDNA was made by 5'RACE template switching, adding a universal primer site and UMIs. From the 5' RACE reads, TCRdb called clonotypes with MiXCR, one entry per CDR3 protein. The sample holds about 320,000 distinct CDR3 sequences, about 12% seen once. This chain links TRBV7-2 with TRBJ2-4; 8 positions match TRBD1. The clonotype was recovered from a man between 18 and 29 years old who received the YFV17D yellow fever vaccine. The source was CD4+ T cells sorted from PBMCs, collected 15 days after the yellow fever booster vaccination. CDR3 in amino acids: CASSLAQGQGVKNIQYF. The CDR3 bases are TGTGCCAGCAGCTTAGCGCAAGGACAGGGAGTCAAAAACATTCAGTACTTC.